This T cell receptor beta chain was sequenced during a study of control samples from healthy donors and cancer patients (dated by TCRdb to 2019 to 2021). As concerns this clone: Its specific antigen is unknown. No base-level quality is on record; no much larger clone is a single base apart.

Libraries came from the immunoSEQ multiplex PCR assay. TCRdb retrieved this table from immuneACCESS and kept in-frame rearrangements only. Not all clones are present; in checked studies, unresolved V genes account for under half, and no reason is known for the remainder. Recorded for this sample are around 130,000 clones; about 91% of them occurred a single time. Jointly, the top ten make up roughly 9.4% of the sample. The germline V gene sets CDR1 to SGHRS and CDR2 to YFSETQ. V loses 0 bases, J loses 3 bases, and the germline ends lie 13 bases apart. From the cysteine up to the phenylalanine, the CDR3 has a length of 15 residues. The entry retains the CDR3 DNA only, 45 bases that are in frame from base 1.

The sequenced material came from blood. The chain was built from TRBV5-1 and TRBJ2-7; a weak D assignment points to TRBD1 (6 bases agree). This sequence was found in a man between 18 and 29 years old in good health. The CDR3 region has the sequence CASSLERRGYYEQYF. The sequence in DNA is TGCGCCAGCAGCTTGGAACGCAGGGGCTACTACGAGCAGTACTTC.